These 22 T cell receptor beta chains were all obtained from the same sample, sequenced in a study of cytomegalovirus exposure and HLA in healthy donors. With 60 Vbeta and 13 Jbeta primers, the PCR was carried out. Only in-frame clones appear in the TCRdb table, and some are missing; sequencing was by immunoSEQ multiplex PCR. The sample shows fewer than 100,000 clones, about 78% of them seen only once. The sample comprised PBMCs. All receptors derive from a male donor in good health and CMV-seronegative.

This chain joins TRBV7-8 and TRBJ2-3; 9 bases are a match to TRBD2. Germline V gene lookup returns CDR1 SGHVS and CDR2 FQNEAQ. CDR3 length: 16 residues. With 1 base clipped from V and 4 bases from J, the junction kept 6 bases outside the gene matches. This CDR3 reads CASSLETSGKSDTQYF. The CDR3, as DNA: TGTGCCAGCAGCTTAGAGACTAGCGGTAAATCAGATACGCAGTATTTT.

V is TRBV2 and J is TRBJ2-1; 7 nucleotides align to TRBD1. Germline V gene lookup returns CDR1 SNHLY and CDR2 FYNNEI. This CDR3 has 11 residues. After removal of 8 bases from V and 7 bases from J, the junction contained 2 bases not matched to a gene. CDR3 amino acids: CASQGVNEQFF. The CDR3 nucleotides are TGTGCCAGCCAGGGGGTTAATGAGCAGTTCTTC. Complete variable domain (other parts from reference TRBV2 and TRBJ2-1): EPEVTQTPSHQVTQMGQEVILRCVPISNHLYFYWYRQILGQKVEFLVSFYNNEISEKSEIFDDQFSVERPDGSNFTLKIRSTKLEDSAMYFCASQGVNEQFFGPGTRLTVL.

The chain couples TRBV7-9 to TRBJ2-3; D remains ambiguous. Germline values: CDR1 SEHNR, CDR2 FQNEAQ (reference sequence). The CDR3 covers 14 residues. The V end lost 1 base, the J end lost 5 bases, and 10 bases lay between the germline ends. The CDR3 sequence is CASSLDSSKDTQYF. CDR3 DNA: TGTGCCAGCAGCTTAGACAGTTCCAAAGATACGCAGTATTTT.

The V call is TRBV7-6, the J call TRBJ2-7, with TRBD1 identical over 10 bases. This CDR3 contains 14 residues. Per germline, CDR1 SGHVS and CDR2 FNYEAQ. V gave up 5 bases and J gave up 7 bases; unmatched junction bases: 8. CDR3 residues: CASSHGQGVREQYF. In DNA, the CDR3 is TGTGCCAGCAGCCACGGACAGGGGGTTAGGGAGCAGTACTTC. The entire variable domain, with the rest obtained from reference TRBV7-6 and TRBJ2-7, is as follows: GAGVSQSPRYKVTKRGQDVALRCDPISGHVSLYWYRQALGQGPEFLTYFNYEAQQDKSGLPNDRFSAERPEGSISTLTIQRTEQRDSAMYRCASSHGQGVREQYFGPGTRLTVT.

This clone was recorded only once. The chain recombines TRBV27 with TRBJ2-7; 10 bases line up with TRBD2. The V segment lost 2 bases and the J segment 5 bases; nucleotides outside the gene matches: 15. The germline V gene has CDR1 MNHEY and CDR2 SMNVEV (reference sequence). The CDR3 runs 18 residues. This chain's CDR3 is CASSLRFPSSGRNDEQYF. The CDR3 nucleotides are TGTGCCAGCAGTTTAAGATTCCCCTCTAGCGGGAGAAACGACGAGCAGTACTTC.

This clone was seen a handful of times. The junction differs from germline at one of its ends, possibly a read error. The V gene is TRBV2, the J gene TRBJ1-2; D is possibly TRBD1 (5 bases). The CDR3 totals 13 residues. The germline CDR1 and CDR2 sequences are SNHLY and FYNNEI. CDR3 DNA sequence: TGTGCCAGCAGTGAGGGGTCAGGGTATGGCTACCCCTTC. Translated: CASSEGSGYGYPF. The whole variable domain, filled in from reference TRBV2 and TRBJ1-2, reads EPEVTQTPSHQVTQMGQEVILRCVPISNHLYFYWYRQILGQKVEFLVSFYNNEISEKSEIFDDQFSVERPDGSNFTLKIRSTKLEDSAMYFCASSEGSGYGYPFGSGTRLTVV.

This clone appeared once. Here the CDR3 reads CASSYSGGAYNEQFF. The DNA for the CDR3 is TGTGCCAGTAGCTATAGCGGGGGGGCCTACAATGAGCAGTTCTTC. The chain employs TRBV19 and TRBJ2-1, with 11 bases matching TRBD2. This CDR3 contains 15 residues. V was clipped by 6 bases and J by 2 bases; unmatched bases: 3. In germline, CDR1 is LNHDA, CDR2 SQIVND (reference sequence).

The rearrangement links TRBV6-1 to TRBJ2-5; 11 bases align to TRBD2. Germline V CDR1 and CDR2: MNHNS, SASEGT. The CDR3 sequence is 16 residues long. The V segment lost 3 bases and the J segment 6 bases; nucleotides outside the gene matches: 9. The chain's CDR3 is CASSEAGTSGRKTQYF. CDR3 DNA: TGTGCCAGCAGTGAGGCGGGGACTAGCGGCCGGAAGACCCAGTACTTC.

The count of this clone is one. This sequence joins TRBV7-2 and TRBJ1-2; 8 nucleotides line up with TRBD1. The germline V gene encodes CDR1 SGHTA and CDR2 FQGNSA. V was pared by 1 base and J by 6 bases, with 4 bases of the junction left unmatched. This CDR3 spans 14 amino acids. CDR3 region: CASSLVPGGDGYTF. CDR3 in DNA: TGTGCCAGCAGCTTAGTCCCAGGGGGCGATGGCTACACCTTC.

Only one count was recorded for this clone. This chain's CDR3 is CASSLASGGAYEQYF. Here the CDR3 DNA reads TGCGCCAGCAGCTTGGCTAGCGGGGGGGCCTACGAGCAGTACTTC. The V call is TRBV5-1, the J call TRBJ2-7; the match to TRBD2 covers 12 bases. CDR3 length: 15 amino acids. Germline V lookup: CDR1 SGHRS, CDR2 YFSETQ. The V gene end was trimmed by 0 bases and the J gene end by 2 bases; junction bases not matched to a gene: 0.

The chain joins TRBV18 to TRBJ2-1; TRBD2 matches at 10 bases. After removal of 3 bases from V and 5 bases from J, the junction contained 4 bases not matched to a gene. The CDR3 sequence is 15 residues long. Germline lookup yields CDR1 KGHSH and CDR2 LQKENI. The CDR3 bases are TGTGCCAGCTCACCGGGACTAGCGCTTAACAATGAGCAGTTCTTC. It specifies CASSPGLALNNEQFF.

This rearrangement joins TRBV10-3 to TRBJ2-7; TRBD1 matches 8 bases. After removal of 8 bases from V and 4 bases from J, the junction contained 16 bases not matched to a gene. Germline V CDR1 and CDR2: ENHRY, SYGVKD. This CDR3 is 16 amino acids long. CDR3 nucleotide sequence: TGTGCCATCCGCGAGGTAGGACAGGGAAATCGTTACGAGCAGTACTTC. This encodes CAIREVGQGNRYEQYF.

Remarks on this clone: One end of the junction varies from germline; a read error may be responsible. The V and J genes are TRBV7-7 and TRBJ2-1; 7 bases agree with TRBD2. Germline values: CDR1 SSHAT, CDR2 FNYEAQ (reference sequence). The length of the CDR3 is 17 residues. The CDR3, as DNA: TGTGCTAGCAGTCAGTCATATATGGGAGGGCTCGGCAATGAGCAGTTCTTC. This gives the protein CASSQSYMGGLGNEQFF.

CDR3 in amino acids: CASTLLAGGVNEQFF. As DNA, the CDR3 is TGTGCCAGCACCCTACTAGCGGGCGGGGTCAATGAGCAGTTCTTC. The genes are TRBV6-5 and TRBJ2-1; TRBD2 matches at 9 bases. The CDR3 has 15 residues. Germline CDR1 and CDR2: MNHEY and SVGAGI. V was clipped by 7 bases and J by 6 bases; unmatched bases: 10.

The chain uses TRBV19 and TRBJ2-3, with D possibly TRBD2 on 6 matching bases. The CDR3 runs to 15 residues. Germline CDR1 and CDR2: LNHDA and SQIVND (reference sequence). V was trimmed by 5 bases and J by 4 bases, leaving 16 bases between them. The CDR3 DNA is TGTGCCAGTAGTCGAACTAGCCACACGTCAGATACGCAGTATTTT. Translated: CASSRTSHTSDTQYF.

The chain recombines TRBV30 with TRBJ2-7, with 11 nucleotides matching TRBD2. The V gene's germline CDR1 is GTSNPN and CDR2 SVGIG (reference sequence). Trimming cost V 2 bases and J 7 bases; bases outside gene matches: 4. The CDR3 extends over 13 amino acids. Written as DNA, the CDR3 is TGTGCCTGGAGTACTAGCGGGAGTGGTGAGCAGTACTTC. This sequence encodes CAWSTSGSGEQYF.

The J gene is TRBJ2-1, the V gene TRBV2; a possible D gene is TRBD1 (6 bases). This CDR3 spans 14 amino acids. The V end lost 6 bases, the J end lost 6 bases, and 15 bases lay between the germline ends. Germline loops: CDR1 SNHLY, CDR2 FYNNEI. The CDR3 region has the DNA TGTGCCAGCAGCGGAAGTCAGGGGATCAATGAGCAGTTCTTC. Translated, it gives CASSGSQGINEQFF.

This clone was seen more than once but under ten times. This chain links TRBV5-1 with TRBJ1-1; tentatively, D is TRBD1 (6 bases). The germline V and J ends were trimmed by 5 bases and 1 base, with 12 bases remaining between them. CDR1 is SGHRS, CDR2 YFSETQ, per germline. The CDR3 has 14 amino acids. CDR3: CASSSRGKNTEAFF. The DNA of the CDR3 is TGCGCCAGCAGTTCCAGGGGCAAGAACACTGAAGCTTTCTTT.

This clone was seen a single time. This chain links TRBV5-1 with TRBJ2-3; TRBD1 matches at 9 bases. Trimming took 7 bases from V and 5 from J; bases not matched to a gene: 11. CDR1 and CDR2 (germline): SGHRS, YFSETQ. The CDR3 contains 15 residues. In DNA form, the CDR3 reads TGCGCCAGCGCCAGGACAGGGGTGTCGGAAGATACGCAGTATTTT. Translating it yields CASARTGVSEDTQYF.

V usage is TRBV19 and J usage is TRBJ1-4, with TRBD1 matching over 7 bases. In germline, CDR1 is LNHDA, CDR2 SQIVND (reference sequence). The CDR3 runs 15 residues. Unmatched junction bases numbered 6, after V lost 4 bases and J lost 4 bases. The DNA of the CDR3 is TGTGCCAGTAGTACAAACAGGGGAAATAATGAAAAACTGTTTTTT. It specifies CASSTNRGNNEKLFF.

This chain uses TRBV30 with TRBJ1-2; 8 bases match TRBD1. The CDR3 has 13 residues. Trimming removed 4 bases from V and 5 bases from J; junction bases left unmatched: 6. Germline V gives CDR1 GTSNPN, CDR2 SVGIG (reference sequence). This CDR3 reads CAWTQDRVYGYTF. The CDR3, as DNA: TGTGCCTGGACTCAGGACAGGGTGTATGGCTACACCTTC.

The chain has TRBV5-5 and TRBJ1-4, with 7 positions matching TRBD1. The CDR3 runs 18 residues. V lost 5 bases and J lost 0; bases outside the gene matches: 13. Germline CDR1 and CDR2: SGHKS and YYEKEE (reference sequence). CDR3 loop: CASRKGARNIATNEKLFF. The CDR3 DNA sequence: TGTGCCAGCAGGAAGGGGGCCAGAAATATTGCAACTAATGAAAAACTGTTTTTT.